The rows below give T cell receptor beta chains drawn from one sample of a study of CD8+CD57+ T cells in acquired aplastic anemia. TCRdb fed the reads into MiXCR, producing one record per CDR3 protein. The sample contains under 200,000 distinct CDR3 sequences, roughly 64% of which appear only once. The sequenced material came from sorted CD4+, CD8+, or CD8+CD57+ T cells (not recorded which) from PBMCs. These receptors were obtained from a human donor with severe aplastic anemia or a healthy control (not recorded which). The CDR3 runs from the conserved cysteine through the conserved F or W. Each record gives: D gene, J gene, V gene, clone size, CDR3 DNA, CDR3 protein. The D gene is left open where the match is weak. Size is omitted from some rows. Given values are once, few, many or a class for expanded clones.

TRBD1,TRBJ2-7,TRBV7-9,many,TGTGCCAGCAGCACCCCCGGGACAGACGAGCAGTACTTC,CASSTPGTDEQYF
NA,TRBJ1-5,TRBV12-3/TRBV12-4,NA,TGTGCCAGCAGTTCCGATAGCAATCAGCCCCAGCATTTT,CASSSDSNQPQHF
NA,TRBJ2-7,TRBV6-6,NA,TGTGCCAGCAGTCTAGGGGCGGGGACCGGGACCTACGAGCAGTACTTC,CASSLGAGTGTYEQYF
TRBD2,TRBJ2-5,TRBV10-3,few,TGTGCCATCGGCCGACTAGCGGGACAGGAGACCCAGTACTTC,CAIGRLAGQETQYF
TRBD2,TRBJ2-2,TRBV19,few,TGTGCCAGTAGTATGCGGGGGGGCTCCTCGGGCGGGGAGCTGTTTTTT,CASSMRGGSSGGELFF
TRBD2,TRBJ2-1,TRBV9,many,TGTGCCAGCAGCGTAGTAGCGGGGACTTACAATGAGCAGTTCTTC,CASSVVAGTYNEQFF
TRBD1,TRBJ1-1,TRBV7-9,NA,TGTGCCAGCACCCGACAGGGTGGGACTGAAGCTTTCTTT,CASTRQGGTEAFF
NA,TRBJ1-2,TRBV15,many,TGTGCCACCAGCATCTTACAGGGTAACTATGGCTACACCTTC,CATSILQGNYGYTF
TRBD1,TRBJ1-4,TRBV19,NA,TGTGCCAGTAGTACCGGACAGGGATACAATATTAATGAAAAACTGTTTTTT,CASSTGQGYNINEKLFF
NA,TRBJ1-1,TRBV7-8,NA,TGTGCAGTGGGTCCGAAACTTCGGGAGGGGGAAGCTTTCTTT,CAVGPKLREGEAFF
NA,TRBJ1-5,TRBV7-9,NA,TGTGCCAGCAGCTCTGGACAGACGGATCAGCCCCAGCATTTT,CASSSGQTDQPQHF
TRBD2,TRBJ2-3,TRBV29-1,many,TGCAGCGTCACTCTTCTAATACGGGGGGCAGATACGCAGTATTTT,CSVTLLIRGADTQYF
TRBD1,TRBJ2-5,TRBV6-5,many,TGTGCCAGCAGTTCCCTACCCCAGGGGGCGCGGGAGACCCAGTACTTC,CASSSLPQGARETQYF
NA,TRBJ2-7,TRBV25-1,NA,TGCGCCAGCAGCCCAGGCAGAATCGTTACCTACGAGCAGTACTTC,CASSPGRIVTYEQYF
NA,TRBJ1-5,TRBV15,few,TGTGCCACCAGCAGAGATTTCGGCCGAAATCAGCCCCAGCATTTT,CATSRDFGRNQPQHF
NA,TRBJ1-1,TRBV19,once,TGTGCCAGTAGTGCACGGGGCTCGACAACTGAAGCTTTCTTT,CASSARGSTTEAFF
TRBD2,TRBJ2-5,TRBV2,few,TGTGCCAGCAGTGAAATCGGACTAGCCGAGGAGACCCAGTACTTC,CASSEIGLAEETQYF
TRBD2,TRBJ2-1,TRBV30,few,TGTGCCTGGAGTGTGTCGGGGGGGCGCCCCTACAATGAGCAGTTCTTC,CAWSVSGGRPYNEQFF
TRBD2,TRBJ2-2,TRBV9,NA,TGTGCCAGCTCGACTAGCGGGAACACCGGGGAGCTGTTTTTT,CASSTSGNTGELFF
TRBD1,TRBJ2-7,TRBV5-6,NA,TGTGCCAGCAGCTTGCGAGGGACAGGGAACGTTTACGAGCAGTACTTC,CASSLRGTGNVYEQYF
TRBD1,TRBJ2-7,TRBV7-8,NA,TGTGCCAGCAAGCGGACAGGGGGTTACGAGCAGTACTTC,CASKRTGGYEQYF
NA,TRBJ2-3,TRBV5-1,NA,TGCGCCAGCGGCTTGGGAGGAAATGAGCAGTATTTT,CASGLGGNEQYF
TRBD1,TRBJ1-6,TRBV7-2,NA,TGTGCCAGCAGAAGAGGACAGGGGTACTCACCCCTCCACTTT,CASRRGQGYSPLHF
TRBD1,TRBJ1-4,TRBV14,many,TGTGCCAGCAGCCACAGGACAGGTCGAGTTGAAAAACTGTTTTTT,CASSHRTGRVEKLFF
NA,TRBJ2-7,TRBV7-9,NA,TGTGCCAGCAGCTTAGGGGCCAGGGAGACCTACGAGCAGTACTTC,CASSLGARETYEQYF
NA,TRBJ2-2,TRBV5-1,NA,TGCGCCAGCAGCTCCGTAGGCGGGGAGCTGTTTTTT,CASSSVGGELFF
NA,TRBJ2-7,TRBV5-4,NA,TGTGCCAGCAGCTCCCTGGCAGCACCCTACGAGCAGTACTTC,CASSSLAAPYEQYF
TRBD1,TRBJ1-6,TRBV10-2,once,TGCGCCAGCAGTGAACAGGGGGATTCACCCCTCCACTTT,CASSEQGDSPLHF
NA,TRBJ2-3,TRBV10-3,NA,TGTGCCATCAGTGAGCCACGGACAGCTGATACGCAGTATTTT,CAISEPRTADTQYF
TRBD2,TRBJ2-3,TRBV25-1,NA,TGTGCCAGCGGGGATCTAGCGGGAGTCGGAGATACGCAGTATTTT,CASGDLAGVGDTQYF
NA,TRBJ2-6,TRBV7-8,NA,TGTGCCAGCAGCTTAAGGGCAGGGCTATCTGGGGCCAACGTCCTGACTTTC,CASSLRAGLSGANVLTF
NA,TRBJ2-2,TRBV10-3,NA,TGTGCCACCCAGGGAGGGGGCGATGGCGGGGAGCTGTTTTTT,CATQGGGDGGELFF
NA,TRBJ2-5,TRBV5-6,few,TGTGCCAGCAGCTTGGGGGATGAAGAGACCCAGTACTTC,CASSLGDEETQYF
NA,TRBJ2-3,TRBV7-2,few,TGTGCCAGCAGCTTAGGACAGAAGACGCAGTATTTT,CASSLGQKTQYF
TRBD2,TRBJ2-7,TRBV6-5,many,TGTGCCAGCAGCCGCATTCGCGGGGGGGTTGGCGAGCAGTACTTC,CASSRIRGGVGEQYF
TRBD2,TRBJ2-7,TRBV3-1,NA,TGTGCCAGCAGCCACGTGGGGGGGAGCTCCTACGAGCAGTACTTC,CASSHVGGSSYEQYF
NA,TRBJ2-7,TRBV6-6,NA,TGTGCCAGCAGTTACGAGAACACCGAGCAGTACTTC,CASSYENTEQYF
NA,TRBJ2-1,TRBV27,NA,TGTGCCAGCAGTCCCTTCGGTGAAAATGAGCAGTTCTTC,CASSPFGENEQFF
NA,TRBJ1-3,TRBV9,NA,TGTGCCAGCAGCGAGGGACGGAGCTCTGGAAACACCATATATTTT,CASSEGRSSGNTIYF
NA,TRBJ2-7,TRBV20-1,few,TGCAGTGCTAAGGACAGAAGCCGGCTCGACGAGCAGTACTTC,CSAKDRSRLDEQYF
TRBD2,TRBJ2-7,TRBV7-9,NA,TGTGCCAGCAGCATTAGCGGGCAGAGCTACGAGCAGTACTTC,CASSISGQSYEQYF
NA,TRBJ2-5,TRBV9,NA,TGTGCCAGCAGCGTCGGCCCAAGAGAGACCCAGTACTTC,CASSVGPRETQYF
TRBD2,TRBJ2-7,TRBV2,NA,TGTGCCAGCAGCCTACTAGCGGGGGGGACCCACGAGCAGTACTTC,CASSLLAGGTHEQYF
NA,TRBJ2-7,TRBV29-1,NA,TGCAGCGTGGCGCATCCGGGCTACGAGCAGTACTTC,CSVAHPGYEQYF
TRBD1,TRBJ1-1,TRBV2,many,TGTGCCAGCAGACTACCCCTGGGACAGGGGAACACTGAAGCTTTCTTT,CASRLPLGQGNTEAFF
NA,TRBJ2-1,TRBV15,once,TGTGTCACCAGCAGGTCGGGAAGCCTCTCCTACAATGAGCAGTTCTTC,CVTSRSGSLSYNEQFF
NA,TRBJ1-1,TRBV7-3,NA,TGTGCCAGCAGCAAGGGCAACACTGAAGCTTTCTTT,CASSKGNTEAFF
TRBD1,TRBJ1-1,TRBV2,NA,TGTGCCAGCTCACCACGGGACAGCGAAGCTTTCTTT,CASSPRDSEAFF
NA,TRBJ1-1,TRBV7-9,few,TGTGCCAGCAGCCCAACGACGGGGAACACTGAAGCTTTCTTT,CASSPTTGNTEAFF
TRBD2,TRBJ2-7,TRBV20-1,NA,TGCAGTGCGCACCAAACTAGCGGGAGATCCTACGAGCAGTACTTC,CSAHQTSGRSYEQYF
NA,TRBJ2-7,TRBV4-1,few,TGCGCCAGCAGCCAAGTGGGGCAGCCCTACGAGCAGTACTTC,CASSQVGQPYEQYF
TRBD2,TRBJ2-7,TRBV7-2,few,TGTGCCAGCAGCTTAGCAGTAGTAGCGGGTTTGTACGAGCAGTACTTC,CASSLAVVAGLYEQYF
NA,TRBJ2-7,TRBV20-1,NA,TGCAGTGCTCAAGACTATACGGTGGGCGAGCAGTACTTC,CSAQDYTVGEQYF
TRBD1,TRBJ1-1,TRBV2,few,TGTGCCAGCAGCCAGGGGGGGACGAACACTGAAGCTTTCTTT,CASSQGGTNTEAFF
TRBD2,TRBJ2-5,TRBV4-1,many,TGCGCCAGCAGCCAAGACCAGGGACTACCCTTAGGAGAGACCCAGTACTTC,CASSQDQGLPLGETQYF
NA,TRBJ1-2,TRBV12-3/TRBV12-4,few,TGTGCCAGCAGTTTCAGGGAGGGAGGCTACACCTTC,CASSFREGGYTF
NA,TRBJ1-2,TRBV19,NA,TGTGCCAGTAGTCACTCGGGTGCCGCATATGGCTACACCTTC,CASSHSGAAYGYTF
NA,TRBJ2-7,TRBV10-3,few,TGTGCCATCAGTGAGGGGGACGAGCAGTACTTC,CAISEGDEQYF
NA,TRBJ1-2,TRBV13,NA,TGTGCCAGCAGCTTAGGCGGAGACAGTCCTTCTAACTATGGCTACACCTTC,CASSLGGDSPSNYGYTF